This TCR beta chain was sequenced during a study of blood T cell repertoires in COVID-19. The wider study: Material from acute and convalescent COVID-19 was sourced from the United States, Italy and Spain. The analysed material was cDNA or gDNA that came from T cells, B-cell-depleted T cells, or PBMCs.

V gave up 2 bases and J gave up 1 base, with 18 bases separating them. Germline CDR1 reads MNHEY; CDR2 reads SVGEGT. The CDR3 is made up of 18 amino acids. Seattle-derived patients entered the study during active infection and were followed longitudinally. TCRdb keeps only in-frame clones here, not all; method: immunoSEQ multiplex PCR. The sample holds some 69,000 clones; roughly 87% are singletons and the top ten take less than 0.55%. The rearrangement links TRBV6-2 or TRBV6-3 to TRBJ1-5; D gene unclear. What was sequenced was peripheral blood. This TCR derives from a man aged 45-60 years with COVID-19, enrolled during active disease. The CDR3 loop reads CASSYLGIGEISNQPQHF. As DNA, the CDR3 is TGTGCCAGCAGTTACCTTGGGATCGGGGAAATAAGCAATCAGCCCCAGCATTTT.